This T cell receptor beta chain originates from a study of cytomegalovirus exposure and HLA in healthy donors. Study-level points and caveats: Most of the TCR beta V segments (in an earlier analysis) were productive either about 87% or about 30% of the time. Equally common other TCR beta chains were less clonally expanded than HLA-associated ones, a later analysis found. The study recorded 150 to 200 TCR beta chains that were cytomegalovirus-associated. Common viral pathogens (according to a later analysis) appeared linked to several of the most significant clusters.

The V gene's germline CDR1 is SGHRS and CDR2 YFSETQ. The CDR3 loop spans 14 amino acids. PCR amplification relied on 60 Vbeta primers (plus 13 Jbeta primers). The protocol was immunoSEQ multiplex PCR, while the TCRdb copy is restricted to in-frame clones and leaves out a portion. Reported are under 250,000 clones; the ten largest clones contain 0.95% to 1.3%. A remark on this clone: Its specificity is unknown.

V usage is TRBV5-1 and J usage is TRBJ2-5; a possible D gene is TRBD2 (6 bases). The DNA end favors TRBJ2-7, so the J call may be wrong. Sequenced input: PBMCs. This sequence originates from a girl aged 2-10 years in good health and CMV-seropositive. CDR3 bases: TGCGCCAGCAGCCCGGGACTTGGATACTACGAGCAGTACTTC. Its protein is CASSPGLGYYEQYF.